These 8 T cell receptor beta chains were all obtained from the same sample, sequenced in a study of T cells in Graves' hyperthyroidism and ophthalmopathy. Amplification yielded TCR beta CDR3 regions, with RNA transcripts as the source. First-round RT-PCR of the TCR CDR3 relied on the HTBI primer set. MiXCR was run by TCRdb on the multiplex PCR reads, yielding one entry per CDR3 protein. Of about 290,000 distinct CDR3 sequences listed, 12% to 15% were seen once; the top ten hold roughly 31%. Sequences were obtained from blood. The receptor set was obtained from a woman aged 45-59 years with Graves' hyperthyroidism that later progressed to Graves' ophthalmopathy.

This clonotype was recorded a few times. This rearrangement joins TRBV9 to TRBJ2-2; 7 bases line up with TRBD1. The CDR3 has 15 residues. After removal of 2 bases from V and 4 bases from J, the junction contained 5 bases not matched to a gene. In germline, CDR1 is SGDLS, CDR2 YYNGEE. The CDR3 loop reads CASSVAGTVTGELFF. Here the CDR3 DNA reads TGTGCCAGCAGCGTCGCCGGGACAGTCACCGGGGAGCTGTTTTTT.

This chain joins TRBV19 and TRBJ2-1, with 10 nucleotides matching TRBD2. This CDR3 region has 16 residues. V lost 5 bases and J lost 7; bases outside the gene matches: 11. Germline-derived CDR1 and CDR2 are LNHDA and SQIVND (reference sequence). CDR3 protein: CASSPRLAGEGNEQFF. For the CDR3, the DNA is TGTGCCAGTAGTCCGCGGCTAGCGGGAGAGGGGAATGAGCAGTTCTTC.

The table lists this clonotype with many counts. The chain links TRBV28 to TRBJ2-6; tentatively, D is TRBD2 (5 bases). This CDR3 contains 15 residues. Germline CDR1 is MDHEN and CDR2 is SYDVKM. V lost 5 bases to trimming and J lost 5 bases, with 13 bases between them. This chain's CDR3 is CASSPGLVRANVLTF. The CDR3, as DNA: TGTGCCAGCAGTCCCGGACTGGTCCGGGCCAACGTCCTGACTTTC.

The sample holds many counts of this clonotype. The J gene is TRBJ2-1, the V gene TRBV11-2; D unresolved. The CDR3 runs 12 residues. Trimming stripped 8 bases from V and 7 bases from J, with 12 bases between. Per germline, CDR1 SGHAT and CDR2 FQNNGV. CDR3 coding DNA: TGTGCCAGCGAGAGTACGGTTAATGAGCAGTTCTTC. Its protein is CASESTVNEQFF. The full variable domain, its missing parts supplied by reference TRBV11-2 and TRBJ2-1, is EAGVAQSPRYKIIEKRQSVAFWCNPISGHATLYWYQQILGQGPKLLIQFQNNGVVDDSQLPKDRFSAERLKGVDSTLKIQPAKLEDSAVYLCASESTVNEQFFGPGTRLTVL.

Ten or more counts support this clonotype. The genes are TRBV12-3 or TRBV12-4 and TRBJ2-1; D possibly corresponds to TRBD1 (7 bases). The CDR3 has 16 residues. Trimming stripped 7 bases from V and 1 base from J, with 17 bases between. CDR3 in DNA: TGTGCCAGCAATCCAGGGGGTAGCGGTTCCTACAATGAGCAGTTCTTC. Translating it yields CASNPGGSGSYNEQFF.

The V call is TRBV5-1, the J call TRBJ2-1; D gene uncertain. V dropped 4 bases and J dropped 9 bases, with 17 bases sitting between them. Germline CDR1 reads SGHRS; CDR2 reads YFSETQ. CDR3 length: 14 amino acids. CDR3 loop: CASSAPLDRTEQFF. In DNA, the CDR3 is TGCGCCAGCAGCGCGCCTCTCGACCGCACTGAGCAGTTCTTC.

This clonotype was seen at least ten times. The chain links TRBV28 to TRBJ1-5; D ambiguous. The CDR3 is 14 amino acids. Between the trimmed V and J ends, which lost 10 bases and 0 bases, there was a span of 13 bases. Per the germline V gene, CDR1 is MDHEN and CDR2 is SYDVKM. This chain's CDR3 is CATLGSASNQPQHF. The CDR3 DNA reads TGTGCCACTCTAGGATCCGCTAGCAATCAGCCCCAGCATTTT.

V usage is TRBV9 and J usage is TRBJ2-7; the match to TRBD2 covers 10 bases. CDR3 length: 15 residues. The germline gives CDR1 SGDLS, CDR2 YYNGEE. V shed 4 bases and J 1 base; nucleotides not matched to a gene: 5. CDR3 region: CASSKTSGHSYEQYF. For the CDR3, the DNA is TGTGCCAGCAGCAAGACTAGCGGGCATTCCTACGAGCAGTACTTC. The variable domain in full, with the rest retrieved from reference TRBV9 and TRBJ2-7, is DSGVTQTPKHLITATGQRVTLRCSPRSGDLSVYWYQQSLDQGLQFLIQYYNGEERAKGNILERFSAQQFPDLHSELNLSSLELGDSALYFCASSKTSGHSYEQYFGPGTRLTVT.